A single sample is the source of the 16 T cell receptor beta chains below, sequenced in a study of CD8+ T cells in alopecia areata. Following RNA extraction, reverse transcription yielded cDNA that acted as the sequencing template. Sequencing was performed with immunoSEQ multiplex PCR; in TCRdb, only in-frame clones are kept and a portion is missing. This set yields about 120,000 clones and no singletons; the top ten hold about 18%. The sequencing input was lesional skin. The receptors were sampled from a C3H/HeJ mouse with alopecia areata. As its MHC haplotype, the strain has H2-k.

Details on this clone: Any gene name here is a mouse gene name. The sequence runs out 4 residues before the end of the CDR3; the remainder is reconstructed from the germline J gene. J is TRBJ2-7 and V is TRBV13-3; 12 bases are a match to TRBD2. The CDR3 has 15 amino acids. Germline CDR1 NNHDY, CDR2 SYVADS. The CDR3 region is CASSVTGLGGYEQYF. The part of the CDR3 DNA that was read is TGTGCCAGCAGTGTCACGGGACTGGGGGGATAT.

To note about this clone: Gene labels here are mouse ones. The read gets to within 4 residues of the CDR3 end, and the germline J gene fills in the rest. The chain recombines TRBV13-3 with TRBJ2-3, with 8 bases lining up with TRBD2. Germline lookup yields CDR1 NNHDY and CDR2 SYVADS. CDR3 size: 13 residues. V lost 7 bases, J lost 3 bases, and 4 bases stayed unmatched. The CDR3 is CASEGGRAETLYF. Partial CDR3 DNA: TGTGCCAGCGAGGGGGGGCGAGCAGAA.

This clone came up many times. Mouse gene names apply. The read terminates 4 residues before the CDR3 end, so the remaining end is supplied by the germline J gene. V and J are TRBV13-3 and TRBJ2-3; unclear D gene. The germline V gene has CDR1 NNHDY and CDR2 SYVADS. The V end was cut by 0 bases, the J end by 0 bases, with 8 bases between. This CDR3 has 15 amino acids. The CDR3 reads CASSDVLASAETLYF. CDR3 DNA (partial): TGTGCCAGCAGTGATGTTCTGGCTAGTGCAGAA.

In its sample, this clone was seen a few times. Gene and germline names: mouse. The read is 4 residues too short to cover the CDR3 end, so that end is filled in from the germline J gene. This rearrangement joins TRBV13-3 to TRBJ1-1; 10 bases match TRBD1. CDR1 is NNHDY and CDR2 is SYVADS in the germline V gene. This CDR3 has 17 residues. The trim removed 1 base at V and 1 base at J, leaving 7 bases unmatched. CDR3: CASSDPTRDRGNTEVFF. The DNA read from the CDR3 is TGTGCCAGCAGTGATCCTACCCGGGACAGGGGAAACACA.

With regard to this clone: TCRdb's protein and the translated DNA diverge at residue 11; the protein reported here is the translation of the DNA. The genes are named according to mouse. The CDR3 end is not reached by the read, which stops 3 residues before it; the germline J gene fills it in. J is TRBJ1-3 and V is TRBV13-3, with a weak D call TRBD1 (5 bases). The germline V and J ends were trimmed by 2 bases and 4 bases, with 10 bases remaining between them. The CDR3 runs 14 residues. Looked up from germline, CDR1 is NNHDY and CDR2 is SYVADS. The CDR3 loop is CASSEVEGGNTLYF. The CDR3 DNA, read in part, is TGTGCCAGCAGTGAGGTCGAGGGGGGAAATACG.

This clone was found a few times. These gene names are mouse names. The sequenced fragment ends 4 residues before the CDR3 boundary, so the rest is inferred from the germline J gene. The J gene is TRBJ2-5, the V gene TRBV1; 10 positions agree with TRBD1. CDR1 is NSQYPW and CDR2 is LRSPGD in the germline V gene (reference sequence). The CDR3 consists of 17 residues. This chain's CDR3 is CTCSADHGTGEGDTQYF. The part of the CDR3 DNA that was read is TGCACCTGCAGTGCAGATCATGGGACAGGGGAGGGAGAC.

As concerns this clone: Gene names follow the mouse nomenclature. Coverage ceases 4 residues before the CDR3 finishes, and the germline J gene fills in the end. The rearrangement links TRBV16 to TRBJ2-1, with 14 bases fitting TRBD2. CDR1 SGHSA and CDR2 FRNQAP come from the germline V gene. CDR3 length equals 16 residues. J was trimmed by 2 bases and V by 5 bases; bases with no gene match: 2. CDR3: CASSPGLGGHYAEQFF. CDR3 bases read: TGTGCAAGCAGCCCGGGACTGGGGGGGCACTATGCT.

This clone was seen a few times. Gene names follow the mouse nomenclature. The read terminates 4 residues before the CDR3 end, so the remaining end is supplied by the germline J gene. This chain links TRBV17 with TRBJ2-5; perhaps TRBD1 as D (6 bases). From germline, CDR1 is MNHDT and CDR2 YYDKIL. This CDR3 contains 14 residues. Trimming left V 6 bases short and J 1 base short, with 11 bases between. The CDR3 region is CASRNRVDQDTQYF. The CDR3 DNA, read in part, is TGTGCTAGCAGAAACAGGGTGGACCAAGAC.

This clone was seen more than once but under ten times. Gene labels here are mouse ones. With the read ending 4 residues before the CDR3 end, the germline J gene is used to fill in that end. The rearrangement joins TRBV5 to TRBJ1-1, with 10 positions matching TRBD1. The ends lost 1 base at V and 0 bases at J; junction bases unmatched: 5. Germline CDR1 and CDR2: LGHNA and YNLKQL (reference sequence). There are 17 residues in the CDR3. The CDR3 protein is CASSQGTGGNANTEVFF. Partial CDR3 DNA: TGTGCCAGCAGCCAAGGGACAGGGGGAAATGCAAACACA.

The sample holds a few counts of this clone. Mouse names are used for the genes. The read halts 4 residues ahead of the CDR3 end, with the missing end drawn from the germline J gene. V gene TRBV1 combines with J gene TRBJ2-4; no reliable D call. V lost 6 bases and J lost 0, with 10 bases in between. There are 14 residues in the CDR3. Germline loops: CDR1 NSQYPW, CDR2 LRSPGD (reference sequence). Incomplete CDR3 DNA: TGCACCTGCAGGTCAGAAGCTAGTCAAAAC. Protein sequence: CTCRSEASQN. The whole CDR3 region reads CTCRSEASQNTLYF.

Concerning this clone itself: The gene names here belong to mouse. The DNA read from the CDR3 is TGTGCCAGCAGTGATTCGGACAGGGATGGCACA. This encodes CASSDSDRDGT. The entire CDR3 sequence reads CASSDSDRDGTEVFF. V gene TRBV13-3 combines with J gene TRBJ1-1; TRBD1 agrees at 8 bases. Read coverage stops 4 residues before the CDR3 terminus; the germline J gene supplies the remainder. Trimming cost V 1 base and J 4 bases; bases outside gene matches: 6. CDR1 and CDR2 (germline): NNHDY, SYVADS. CDR3 size: 15 residues.

Concerning this clone: The gene names given are mouse names. The CDR3 end falls 4 residues outside the read, so it is completed with the germline J gene. The rearrangement joins TRBV13-3 to TRBJ2-7, with 11 bases lining up with TRBD1. CDR1 and CDR2 from the germline V gene are NNHDY and SYVADS. There are 15 residues in the CDR3. The CDR3 reads CASSDGTGGPYEQYF. The CDR3 bases that were read are TGTGCCAGCAGTGATGGGACAGGGGGCCCGTAT.

Notes on this clone: Germline and genes here are mouse. The CDR3 end falls 4 residues outside the read, so it is completed with the germline J gene. The chain combines TRBV14 with TRBJ2-3; TRBD1 aligns across 7 bases. V gave up 3 bases and J gave up 0 bases; unmatched junction bases: 4. The CDR3 length is 15 residues. Germline lookup yields CDR1 SGHDT and CDR2 FRDEAV. The CDR3 loop is CASSWGQNSAETLYF. The sequenced CDR3 bases are TGTGCCAGCAGTTGGGGACAGAATAGTGCAGAA.

This clone was detected a few times. Here the gene names and germline are mouse. The CDR3 extends 4 residues past the end of the read, so its final part is completed from the germline J gene. The rearrangement links TRBV13-3 to TRBJ2-7, with D possibly TRBD2 on 5 matching bases. The length of the CDR3 is 15 residues. The ends were cut back, 0 bases at V and 0 bases at J, with 10 bases in the middle. CDR1 is NNHDY, CDR2 SYVADS, per germline. CDR3: CASSDDWMSSYEQYF. The covered CDR3 bases are TGTGCCAGCAGTGATGACTGGATGAGCTCCTAT.

This clone has just a few counts. Mouse germline and gene names are used. The part of the CDR3 DNA that was read is TGTGCCAGCAGTGATGAGACGGGGGGGCCCTAT. Translating gives CASSDETGGPY. The full CDR3 protein is CASSDETGGPYEQYF. This chain uses TRBV13-3 with TRBJ2-7; 8 nucleotides align to TRBD2. Read sequence stops 4 residues before the CDR3 end, and the germline J gene provides the missing end. The CDR3 runs 15 residues. Germline V gene data show CDR1 as NNHDY and CDR2 as SYVADS. With V trimmed by 0 bases and J by 2 bases, 4 bases remained unmatched.

This clone was seen a handful of times. Mouse germline and gene names are used. The CDR3 goes on 4 residues after the read ends, and that part is filled in from the germline J gene. The gene calls are TRBV13-3 and TRBJ2-3, with 9 bases identical to TRBD2. The junction had 5 bases not matched to a gene; V was cut back by 5 bases and J by 1 base. The CDR3 spans 15 residues. Germline CDR1 NNHDY, CDR2 SYVADS. The CDR3 DNA, read in part, is TGTGCCAGCAGCAACTGGGGGGAAGGTGCAGAA. It codes for CASSNWGEGAE. The whole CDR3 sequence is CASSNWGEGAETLYF.